Sequencing of this T cell receptor beta chain was carried out in a study of siplizumab effects on memory and regulatory T cells. For every sample, about 10^5 TCR templates were assayed. Repertoires were generated with immunoSEQ multiplex PCR, while TCRdb's copy carries only in-frame clones and drops some. The sample includes roughly 100,000 clones, around nine tenths of them seen just once. Study-wide findings and caveats: With siplizumab, cumulative frequency of CD4+ memory-derived alloreactive sequences dropped significantly. Major contributors to the alloresponse seemed to be naive T cells, which also appeared more diverse than memory cells.

To note about this clone: The antigen is undetermined.

Germline values: CDR1 SGHTA, CDR2 FQGTGA. The ends lost 2 bases at V and 4 bases at J; junction bases unmatched: 6. The CDR3 sequence is 16 residues long. The V gene is TRBV7-3, the J gene TRBJ2-1, with 9 bases fitting TRBD2. This TCR was sampled from a human donor in good health. Sequenced sample: non-Treg CD4+ T cells sorted from blood. Here the CDR3 DNA reads TGTGCCAGCAGCTTAGGAGCGGGAGGTTCTTACAATGAGCAGTTCTTC. This gives the protein CASSLGAGGSYNEQFF. The full variable domain, in which reference TRBV7-3 and TRBJ2-1 provide the parts outside the CDR3, is GAGVSQTPSNKVTEKGKYVELRCDPISGHTALYWYRQSLGQGPEFLIYFQGTGAADDSGLPNDRFFAVRPEGSVSTLKIQRTERGDSAVYLCASSLGAGGSYNEQFFGPGTRLTVL.